Given below is one T cell receptor beta chain in context. This sample is drawn from a study of blood T cell repertoires in COVID-19. Study details: The samples span acute and convalescent COVID-19 from the United States, Italy and Spain. T cells, B-cell-depleted T cells, or PBMCs supplied cDNA or gDNA.

V was pared by 4 bases and J by 2 bases, with 11 bases between. From germline, CDR1 is KGHDR and CDR2 SFDVKD. This CDR3 contains 15 residues. Per the original methods: Amplification of reference gene primers was used by the study to estimate nucleated cell counts. Using immunoSEQ multiplex PCR, the repertoire was profiled, and TCRdb retains in-frame clones only, with some absent. That table supplies the V and J calls and clone size; D and trimming were determined from the DNA. Of roughly 92,000 clones in the sample, 90% were seen once. Sequencing was done on a sample of peripheral blood. The chain recombines TRBV24-1 with TRBJ1-5; D ambiguous. This sequence was found in an elderly woman with active or convalescent COVID-19. The DNA of the CDR3 is TGTGCCACCAGTGAGGGAACGAGGGGCAATCAGCCCCAGCATTTT. It translates to CATSEGTRGNQPQHF.